This record looks at one T cell receptor (beta chain) sequence and its context. Its recognized antigen is unknown. No base quality information exists; no much larger clone differs at one position. These data come from a study of vaccination effects on CD4 cells after COVID-19 (dated by TCRdb to between 2021 and 2024). General notes on the study: Two doses of either the BNT162b2 or the mRNA-1273 mRNA SARS-CoV-2 vaccine were administered to participants. In both COVID-19 convalescent patients and infection-naive vaccine recipients, the study compared SARS-CoV-2 spike-specific CD4+ TCR repertoires from before mRNA vaccination with those from after it. The full study included 9 to 10 COVID-19 convalescent patients and a handful of SARS-CoV-2-naive healthy vaccine recipients. The Oncomine TCR Beta short-read assay on an Illumina iSeq 100 was used to sequence cultures from other donors in the study. The full study reports these points: Marked clonal contraction was observed in both infection-induced and vaccine-induced clones at late post-vaccination timepoints, consistent with waning T cell responses. In healthy vaccine recipients, vaccine-induced clones were almost all SARS-CoV-2 mono-reactive, with only 1 of 255 being cross-reactive with common cold coronaviruses. Limitations of the study were the small number of convalescent patients and the absence of early post-infection timepoints.

In the ViraFEST assay, PBMC were stimulated with viral peptide pools, and TCR sequencing was then used to find antigen-specific CD4+ T cell clonotypes based on their expansion. After more than nine days of culture, CD4+ T cells were isolated with the EasySep CD4+ T cell isolation kit. The absence of prior SARS-CoV-2 infection in healthy vaccine recipients was confirmed by negative nucleocapsid antibodies before and after vaccination. Approximately 2 million PBMC per well were cultured with about 9.6 ug/ml peptides in IMDM containing approximately 4.7% human AB serum, about 9.7 IU/ml IL-2 and gentamicin. On days 3 and 7, half of the culture medium was replaced with fresh IL-2-containing medium. Unless noted otherwise, every peptide stimulation condition was grown in triplicate wells. PBMC were separated from whole blood using Ficoll-Paque Plus gradient centrifugation and were then either cryopreserved at -140C or used fresh. Overlapping peptide pools spanned the spike proteins of SARS-CoV-2 and the common cold coronaviruses HCoV-NL63, HCoV-OC43 and HCoV-229E. The QIAamp micro DNA kit was used to extract genomic DNA from the cultured CD4+ T cells.

Trimming accounts for 7 bases at V and 13 bases at J, while the number of junction bases matched to no gene is 12. Taken from the germline V gene, the CDR1 and CDR2 loops are MNHEY and SVGAGI. The CDR3, from cysteine to phenylalanine, totals 14 residues. Only the CDR3 portion is preserved as DNA: 42 bases, with reading frame beginning at the first base. The method was the immunoSEQ multiplex PCR assay. DNA from the cultured, isolated CD4+ T cells was subjected to TCR beta CDR3 sequencing. The authors' analysis ran thus. Non-productive TCR sequences were discarded, and reads were trimmed to the CDR3 region, with only CDR3s of 7 or more amino acids retained. The MANAFEST web app was used to identify antigen-specific clonotypes by comparing expansion in peptide wells with expansion in reference cultures. To be called positive, a clone needed expansion at FDR<0.05 compared with the reference and with all other wells, an odds ratio greater than 5, and a frequency greater than 0.1% in two replicate wells. A clonotype was called cross-reactive if it was significantly expanded both in SARS-CoV-2 spike wells and in at least one common cold coronavirus spike condition. Levenshtein distance calculated with the stringdist R package was used to assess CDR3 similarity, and unrooted trees were constructed with ape in R 3.6.1. Drawn from immuneACCESS, this table holds only the in-frame rearrangements with V and J called that TCRdb kept. Clones are partly lost; checked studies trace under half to an unresolved V gene and leave the rest unexplained. V, J and clone size are those of that table, while D and trimming were read from the DNA. Across this sample there are about 63,000 clones, with around three quarters seen only once. The ten biggest clones cover 3.5% to 4.5% of the sample.

The sequencing used CD4+ T cells from PBMCs cultured with HCoV-OC43 spike peptides, collected before COVID-19 vaccination. Explained via the paper, the cell subset or site label denotes: HCoV-OC43 spike overlapping peptide pool stimulation. The clonotype was recovered from a human donor who received a COVID-19 vaccine. The rearranged chain carries TRBV6-5 and TRBJ2-2, with TRBD1 identical over 10 junction bases. CDR3 protein: CASTKETGGSWLFF. The DNA is TGTGCCAGCACAAAGGAGACAGGGGGCTCTTGGCTGTTTTTT.